What follows is one T cell receptor (beta chain) and its context. Antigen unknown. This CDR3 has 13 amino acids. The study made its TRB cDNA libraries by 5' RACE, adding UMI labels. TCRdb processed the 5' RACE reads again and assigns one entry to each CDR3 protein, with no DNA. Its table records 92,000 or so distinct CDR3 sequences. This sample stems from a study of CXCR3-negative and CXCR3-positive naive CD8 T cells. The study's findings and limits: The TRB CDR3s that CXCR3-positive naive cells carried were more hydrophobic than those of CXCR3-negative naive cells. Cryopreserved cells showed partially decreased CXCR3 expression, and most assays used fresh PBMCs.

Researchers reported sorting every CD8+ T cell subset in triplicate, 300,000 to 350,000 cells per sort. Naive CD8+ T lymphocytes were specified as CD45RO-CCR7+CD27+CD95-. This sequence originates from a human donor in good health. Some clones in this sample may be carry-over from other donors' samples. Sequencing was performed on naive CXCR3- CD8+ T cells from blood. Described subset: CD45RO-CCR7+CD27+CD95- naive CD8+ T cells lacking CXCR3 (TNR3-). The chain combines TRBV12-3 or TRBV12-4 with TRBJ2-7; TCRdb gives TRBD1 as the D gene, but with no DNA this cannot be confirmed. CDR3 region: CASRTQTGDELYF.